The present entry profiles one T cell receptor beta chain with its context. Antigen specificity is unknown. This CDR3 region has 17 residues. The V gene's germline CDR1 is LGHNA and CDR2 YNFKEQ. Trimming stripped 0 bases from V and 2 bases from J, with 13 bases between. The sample comes from a study of cytomegalovirus exposure and HLA in healthy donors. Researchers ran the PCR with 60 Vbeta and 13 Jbeta primers. Sequenced by immunoSEQ multiplex PCR; TCRdb stores in-frame clones only, minus some. The table shows over 150,000 clones, with roughly 80% occurring only once. Points from the study as a whole: The only immune exposure information that was available was CMV serostatus. Compared with the approximately 670-donor mean, an Asian-associated ancestry cluster reportedly had fewer N-insertions, according to a later analysis.

The V call is TRBV4-2, the J call TRBJ2-2; the D gene is possibly TRBD2 (5 bases). The receptor was isolated from a girl aged 2-9 years in good health and CMV-seropositive. The sample taken for sequencing was PBMCs. CDR3 amino acids: CASSQEVSSSNTGELFF. CDR3 coding DNA: TGTGCCAGCAGCCAAGAGGTTTCTAGCTCAAACACCGGGGAGCTGTTTTTT.